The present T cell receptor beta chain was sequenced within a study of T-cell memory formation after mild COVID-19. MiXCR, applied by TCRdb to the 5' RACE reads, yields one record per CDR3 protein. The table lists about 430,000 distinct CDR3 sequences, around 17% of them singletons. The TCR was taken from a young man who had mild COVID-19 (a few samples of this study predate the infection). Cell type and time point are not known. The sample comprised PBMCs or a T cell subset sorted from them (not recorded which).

CDR3 coding DNA: TGTGCCAGCCTGAAGCGGGGGGGCCAGGAGACCCAGTACTTC. It translates to CASLKRGGQETQYF. The chain links TRBV7-2 to TRBJ2-5; the match to TRBD2 covers 10 bases. CDR1 and CDR2 from the germline V gene are SGHTA and FQGNSA. With V trimmed by 8 bases and J by 5 bases, 8 bases remained unmatched. The CDR3 loop spans 14 amino acids.